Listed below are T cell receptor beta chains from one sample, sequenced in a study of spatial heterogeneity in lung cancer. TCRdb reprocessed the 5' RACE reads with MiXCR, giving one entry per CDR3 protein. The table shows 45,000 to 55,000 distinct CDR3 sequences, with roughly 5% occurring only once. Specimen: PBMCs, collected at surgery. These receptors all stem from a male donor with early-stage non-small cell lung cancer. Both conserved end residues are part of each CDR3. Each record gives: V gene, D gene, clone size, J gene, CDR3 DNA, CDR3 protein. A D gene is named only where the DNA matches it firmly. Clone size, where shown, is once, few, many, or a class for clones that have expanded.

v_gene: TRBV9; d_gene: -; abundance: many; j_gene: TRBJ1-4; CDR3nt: TGTGCCAGCAGCGTAGGAGGAACTAATGAAAAACTGTTTTTT; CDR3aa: CASSVGGTNEKLFF
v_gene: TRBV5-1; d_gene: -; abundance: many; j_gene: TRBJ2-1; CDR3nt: TGCGCCAGCAGCCAAAATTACCGCAATGAGCAGTTCTTC; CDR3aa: CASSQNYRNEQFF
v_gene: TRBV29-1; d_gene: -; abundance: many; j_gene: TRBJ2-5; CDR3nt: TGCAGCGTGGACCTAGCATCCGAGACCCAGTACTTC; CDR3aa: CSVDLASETQYF
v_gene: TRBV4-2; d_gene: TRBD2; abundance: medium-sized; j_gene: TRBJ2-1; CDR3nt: TGTGCCAGCAGCCAAGAAACTAGCGGGAGCTACAATGAGCAGTTCTTC; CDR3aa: CASSQETSGSYNEQFF
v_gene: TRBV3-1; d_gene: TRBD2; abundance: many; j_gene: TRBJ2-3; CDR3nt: TGTGCCAGCAGCCAAGAAAGTCTAGCGGGGCTCACAGATACGCAGTATTTT; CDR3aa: CASSQESLAGLTDTQYF
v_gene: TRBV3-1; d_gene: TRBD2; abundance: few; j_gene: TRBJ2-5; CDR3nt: TGTGCCAGCAGTCCCATTAGCGGGAGAGGAGAGACCCAGTACTTC; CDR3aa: CASSPISGRGETQYF
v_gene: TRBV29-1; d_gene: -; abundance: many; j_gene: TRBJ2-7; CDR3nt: TGCAGCGTTGAGGAGAACTACGAGCAGTACTTC; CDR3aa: CSVEENYEQYF
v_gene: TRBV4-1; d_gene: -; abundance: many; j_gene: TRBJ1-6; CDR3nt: TGCGCCAGCAGCCAGTCAGGGAATCAAGCACCCCTCCACTTT; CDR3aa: CASSQSGNQAPLHF
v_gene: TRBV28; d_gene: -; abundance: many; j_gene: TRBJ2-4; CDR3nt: TGTGCCAGCAGTTTGGCAGGGGGGAACATTCAGTACTTC; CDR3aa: CASSLAGGNIQYF
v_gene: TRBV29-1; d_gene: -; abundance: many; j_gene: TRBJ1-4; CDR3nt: TGCAGCGTTGGGTCCGGGGAAAAACTGTTTTTT; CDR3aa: CSVGSGEKLFF
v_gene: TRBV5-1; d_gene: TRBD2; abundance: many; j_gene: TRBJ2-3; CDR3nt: TGCGCCAGCAGCTTGTCGGGACTAGCGGGCCTAAACCGGGGCACAGATACGCAGTATTTT; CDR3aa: CASSLSGLAGLNRGTDTQYF
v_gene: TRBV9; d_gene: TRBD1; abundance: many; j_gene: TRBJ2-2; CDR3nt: TGTGCCAGCAGCGTAGTTGGGACAGGGGGCACCGGGGAGCTGTTTTTT; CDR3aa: CASSVVGTGGTGELFF
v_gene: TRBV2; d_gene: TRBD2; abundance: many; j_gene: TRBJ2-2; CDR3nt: TGTGCCAGCAGTGAGGGGGGGTTCCCCGGGGAGCTGTTTTTT; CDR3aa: CASSEGGFPGELFF
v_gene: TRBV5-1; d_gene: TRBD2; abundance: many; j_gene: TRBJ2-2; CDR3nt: TGCGCCAGCAGCTTCGGAGGACTAGCGGGAGGGGTGAACACCGGGGAGCTGTTTTTT; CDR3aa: CASSFGGLAGGVNTGELFF
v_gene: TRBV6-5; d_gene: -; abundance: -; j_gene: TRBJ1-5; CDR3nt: TGTGCCAGCAGCCTCACCTTCAGGGGAGGTAGCAATCAGCCCCAGCATTTT; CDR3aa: CASSLTFRGGSNQPQHF
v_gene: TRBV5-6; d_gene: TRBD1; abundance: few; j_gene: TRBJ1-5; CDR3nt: TGTGCCAGCAGCTTGTCTGAGGGGGCTAGCAATCAGCCCCAGCATTTT; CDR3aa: CASSLSEGASNQPQHF
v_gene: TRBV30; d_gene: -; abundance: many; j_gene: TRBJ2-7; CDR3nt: TGTGCCTGGAGTGTATCTCTTTACTACGAGCAGTACTTC; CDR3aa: CAWSVSLYYEQYF
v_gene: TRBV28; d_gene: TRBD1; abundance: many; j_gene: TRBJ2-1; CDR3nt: TGTGCCAGCGGTTATCAGGGGGACTACAATGAGCAGTTCTTC; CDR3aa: CASGYQGDYNEQFF
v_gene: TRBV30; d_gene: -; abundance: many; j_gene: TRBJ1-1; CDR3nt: TGTGCCTGGAGTGTACAGATTACTGCTGAAGCTTTCTTT; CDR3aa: CAWSVQITAEAFF
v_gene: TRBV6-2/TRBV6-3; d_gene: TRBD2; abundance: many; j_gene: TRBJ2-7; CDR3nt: TGTGCCAGCCAAGAGGCGGGAGAGCGCGAGCAGTACTTC; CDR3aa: CASQEAGEREQYF
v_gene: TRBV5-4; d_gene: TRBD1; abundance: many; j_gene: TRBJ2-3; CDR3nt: TGTGCCAGCAGCCCGGACAGGGGGCGGACAGATACGCAGTATTTT; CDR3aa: CASSPDRGRTDTQYF
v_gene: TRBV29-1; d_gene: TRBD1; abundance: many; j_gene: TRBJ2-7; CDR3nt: TGCAGCGTCGACCGCGGGACAGGGAACGAGCAGTACTTC; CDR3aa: CSVDRGTGNEQYF
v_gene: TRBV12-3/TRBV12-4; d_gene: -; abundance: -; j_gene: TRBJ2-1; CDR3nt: TGTGCCAGCACGTGGTCGGGGCACAATGAGCAGTTCTTC; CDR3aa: CASTWSGHNEQFF
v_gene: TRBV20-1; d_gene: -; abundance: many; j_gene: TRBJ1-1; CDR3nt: TGCAGTGCTAGAGATCATTACACAGGAGGAGCTTTCTTT; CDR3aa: CSARDHYTGGAFF
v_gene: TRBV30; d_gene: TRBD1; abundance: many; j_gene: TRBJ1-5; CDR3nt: TGTGCCTGGAGCCGACAGGGGGGAGGGCCCCAGCATTTT; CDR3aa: CAWSRQGGGPQHF
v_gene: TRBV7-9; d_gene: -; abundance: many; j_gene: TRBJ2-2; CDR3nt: TGTGCCAGCAGCCCCACTACTTTCGGGGAGCTGTTTTTT; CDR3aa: CASSPTTFGELFF
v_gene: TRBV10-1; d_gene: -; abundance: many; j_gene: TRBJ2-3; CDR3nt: TGCGCCAGCAGTGAGTCGGTAGGATGGTCCCCAGATACGCAGTATTTT; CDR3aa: CASSESVGWSPDTQYF
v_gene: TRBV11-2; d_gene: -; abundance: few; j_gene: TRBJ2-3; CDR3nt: TGTGCCAGCAGTCGAGCCCCGGGGACTAGCACAGATACGCAGTATTTT; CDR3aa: CASSRAPGTSTDTQYF
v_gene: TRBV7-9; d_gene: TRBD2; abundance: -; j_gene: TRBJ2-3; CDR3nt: TGTGCCAGCAGCTTGATCCTAGCGGGAGGCACAGATACGCAGTATTTT; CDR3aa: CASSLILAGGTDTQYF
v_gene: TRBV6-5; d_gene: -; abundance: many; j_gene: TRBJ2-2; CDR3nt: TGTGCCACCATCGGGAGTGGGCTTCTGGGCGGGGAGCTGTTTTTT; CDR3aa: CATIGSGLLGGELFF
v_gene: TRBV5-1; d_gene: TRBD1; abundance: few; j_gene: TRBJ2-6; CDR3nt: TGCGCCAGCAGCCCTGGGACAGGGGTCTCTGGGGCCAACGTCCTGACTTTC; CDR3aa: CASSPGTGVSGANVLTF
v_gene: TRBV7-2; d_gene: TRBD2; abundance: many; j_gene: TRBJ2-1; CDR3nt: TGTGCCAGCAGCCCAGTGGGCGGACTAGTTAAAAATGAGCAGTTCTTC; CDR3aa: CASSPVGGLVKNEQFF
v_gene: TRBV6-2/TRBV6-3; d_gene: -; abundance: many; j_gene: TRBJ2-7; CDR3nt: TGTGCCAGCAGTTACCCGCAATACGAGCAGTACTTC; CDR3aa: CASSYPQYEQYF
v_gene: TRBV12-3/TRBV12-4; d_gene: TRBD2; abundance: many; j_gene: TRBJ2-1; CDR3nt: TGTGCCAGCAGGCCCGGGACTAGCGGGGGGAGCTCCTACAATGAGCAGTTCTTC; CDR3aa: CASRPGTSGGSSYNEQFF